This T cell receptor (beta chain) was profiled in a study of shared clonotypes between healthy human individuals. Approximately 200 ng DNA, approximately 30,000 T cell genomes, went into each sorted-subset replicate PCR. Only in-frame clones appear in the TCRdb table, and some are missing; sequencing was by immunoSEQ multiplex PCR. The table records about 1 million clones, about 77% of them present only once. For this clone: As yet, its antigen is unknown.

This CDR3 is built from 13 residues. In germline, CDR1 is SGHTA, CDR2 FQGTGA. Between the trimmed V and J ends, which lost 5 bases and 9 bases, there was a span of 14 bases. Broader study findings: Donor scarcity curtailed the genetic and exposure-history diversity represented herein.

Adult donors, all healthy and HIV-negative, had no recent acute infections or vaccinations. The receptor was derived from a man younger than 35 in good health. This sequence joins TRBV7-3 and TRBJ2-1, with D tentatively TRBD2 (7 bases). Sequences were obtained from memory CD4+ T cells sorted from blood. Indicated subset: CD45RA-negative fraction. The CDR3 region is CASSPGGPSEQFF. The CDR3 DNA follows: TGTGCCAGCAGCCCCGGGGGGCCGAGTGAGCAGTTCTTC.